The T cell receptor (beta chain) under discussion was sequenced for a study of blood T cell repertoires in COVID-19. CDR1 is LGHNT and CDR2 is FRNRAP in the germline V gene. The CDR3 is made up of 15 amino acids. The V gene end was trimmed by 4 bases and the J gene end by 5 bases; junction bases not matched to a gene: 10. Some clones are missing from TCRdb's copy, which holds only in-frame ones; the method was immunoSEQ multiplex PCR. This table holds about 75,000 clones, 85% to 90% found once. The V gene is TRBV12-5, the J gene TRBJ1-2, with TRBD1 identical over 7 bases. The sequenced sample was peripheral blood. This receptor was taken from a human donor in a cohort sampled during active COVID-19. CDR3 in amino acids: CASGSPETGTYGYTF. The CDR3 DNA follows: TGTGCTAGTGGTTCCCCAGAGACAGGGACTTATGGCTACACCTTC.